This T cell receptor (beta chain) was recovered during a study of T cells after yellow fever vaccination. On the study more broadly: With SMART-Seq v4 Ultra Low Input, the fractions containing low cell numbers were prepared.

General observations from the study: Among all clonotypes, a small share was observed in both CD4 and CD8 compartments. Reappearance after the booster was observed for most primary-vaccination clones (more than 95% CD4, about 91% CD8).

This clonotype has a handful of counts. What it binds is not known. Germline CDR1 reads SGHRS; CDR2 reads YFSETQ. There are 13 residues in the CDR3. V was clipped by 0 bases and J by 5 bases, with 9 bases between them. TCRdb used MiXCR to reprocess the 5' RACE reads, holding one entry per CDR3 protein. The table has hundreds of thousands of distinct CDR3 sequences, roughly a sixth seen once. The TCR originated in a man between 18 and 29 years old who received the YFV17D yellow fever vaccine. The sample was PBMCs, taken before the yellow fever booster vaccination. The J gene is TRBJ2-7, the V gene TRBV5-1; a possible D gene is TRBD1 (6 bases). The CDR3 is CASSLGDKDEQYV. The CDR3 DNA reads as TGCGCCAGCAGCTTGGGGGACAAGGACGAGCAGTACGTC.